These 22 T cell receptor beta chains came from one sample sequenced in a study of blood T cell repertoires in COVID-19. Sequencing was performed with immunoSEQ multiplex PCR; in TCRdb, only in-frame clones are kept and a portion is missing. The top ten hold approximately 5.3% of the sample, which has roughly 300,000 clones, roughly 85% seen once. The source material was PBMCs or T cells enriched from blood (not recorded which). The source of these receptors is a woman younger than 45 who had recovered from COVID-19.

The V call is TRBV5-4, the J call TRBJ1-5; D is perhaps TRBD1 (6 bases). The CDR3 length is 13 residues. Looked up from germline, CDR1 is SGHNT and CDR2 is YYREEE (reference sequence). V was trimmed by 4 bases and J by 6 bases, leaving 11 bases between them. The CDR3 region is CASSLGGGQPQHF. CDR3 DNA sequence: TGTGCCAGCAGCCTAGGGGGGGGTCAGCCCCAGCATTTT.

The genes are TRBV9 and TRBJ2-1; D is perhaps TRBD2 (7 bases). Germline V gene sequence: CDR1 SGDLS, CDR2 YYNGEE. Trimming removed 0 bases from V and 3 bases from J, with 10 bases in between. The CDR3 runs 15 residues. As DNA, the CDR3 is TGTGCCAGCAGCGTAGTCGGGGGGCTCTACAATGAGCAGTTCTTC. Translating gives CASSVVGGLYNEQFF.

The chain is built from TRBV11-2 and TRBJ2-1, with TRBD2 identical over 8 bases. V dropped 1 base and J dropped 4; count of bases not matched to a gene: 3. CDR1 SGHAT and CDR2 FQNNGV come from the germline V gene. The CDR3 spans 15 residues. Here the CDR3 DNA reads TGTGCCAGCAGCTTAGGTCTAGCGGGTTACAATGAGCAGTTCTTC. Its protein is CASSLGLAGYNEQFF.

The chain recombines TRBV7-2 with TRBJ2-5; D call uncertain. The ends were cut back, 4 bases at V and 3 bases at J, with 6 bases in the middle. There are 12 residues in the CDR3. Germline CDR1 is SGHTA and CDR2 is FQGNSA. Here the CDR3 reads CASSSGEETQYF. The CDR3 DNA sequence: TGTGCCAGCAGCTCCGGAGAAGAGACCCAGTACTTC.

The chain has TRBV30 and TRBJ2-1; no definite D call. This CDR3 region has 12 residues. The germline V gene has CDR1 GTSNPN and CDR2 SVGIG (reference sequence). Trimming stripped 0 bases from V and 3 bases from J, with 3 bases between. The CDR3 coding sequence is TGTGCCTGGAGTGTGTACTACAATGAGCAGTTCTTC. It yields the protein CAWSVYYNEQFF.

This clone was counted a few times. The rearrangement joins TRBV6-5 to TRBJ1-2; 8 bases are a match to TRBD1. J was trimmed by 8 bases and V by 4 bases; bases with no gene match: 9. The CDR3 covers 14 residues. Germline V gene lookup returns CDR1 MNHEY and CDR2 SVGAGI. This CDR3 is CASSSGQGLSGYTF. CDR3 sequence (DNA): TGTGCCAGCAGTTCAGGACAGGGCCTTTCGGGCTACACCTTC.

This chain joins TRBV7-9 and TRBJ1-4; TRBD1 matches at 7 bases. V lost 0 bases and J lost 14; bases outside the gene matches: 3. The CDR3 is 12 amino acids. CDR1 and CDR2 (germline): SEHNR, FQNEAQ (reference sequence). In DNA, the CDR3 is TGTGCCAGCAGCTTAGCAAGGGGGCAGCTGTTTTTT. Residues: CASSLARGQLFF.

V usage is TRBV7-9 and J usage is TRBJ1-4; D is possibly TRBD1 (5 bases). The CDR3 has 15 amino acids. Trimming left V 5 bases short and J 8 bases short, with 18 bases between. The germline V gene encodes CDR1 SEHNR and CDR2 FQNEAQ (reference sequence). The CDR3 nucleotides are TGTGCCAGCAGCACCACCGGGGGTGGGGGGGAAAAACTGTTTTTT. Protein product: CASSTTGGGGEKLFF.

The J gene is TRBJ2-1, the V gene TRBV9; D is unresolved. Trimming took off 4 bases at V and 1 base at J, with 15 bases between the two ends. There are 16 residues in the CDR3. Germline CDR1 and CDR2: SGDLS and YYNGEE. CDR3 region: CASSPLLGRSYNEQFF. The CDR3 bases are TGTGCCAGCAGCCCCCTCCTAGGTCGGTCCTACAATGAGCAGTTCTTC.

V and J are TRBV19 and TRBJ2-1; TRBD2 agrees at 13 bases. Losses at the gene ends were 5 bases for V and 0 bases for J; bases not matched to a gene: 7. In germline, CDR1 is LNHDA, CDR2 SQIVND (reference sequence). CDR3 length: 18 residues. The CDR3 DNA follows: TGTGCCAGTAGTCTGGGACTAGCGGGGATCAGCTCCTACAATGAGCAGTTCTTC. Encoded protein: CASSLGLAGISSYNEQFF.

J is TRBJ2-7 and V is TRBV18; 9 bases are shared with TRBD2. CDR3 length: 14 residues. Germline V gives CDR1 KGHSH, CDR2 LQKENI. V was pared by 3 bases and J by 2 bases, with 2 bases of the junction left unmatched. DNA of the CDR3: TGTGCCAGCTCACCTCCTAGCGGGGCCTACGAGCAGTACTTC. The encoded protein is CASSPPSGAYEQYF.

This clone appeared once. The chain links TRBV4-1 to TRBJ1-2, with D tentatively TRBD1 (5 bases). Germline loops: CDR1 MGHRA, CDR2 YSYEKL. The CDR3 has 14 residues. Trimming cost V 1 base and J 7 bases, with 13 bases left between them. The CDR3 is CASSQARVEGGYTF. The CDR3 DNA follows: TGCGCCAGCAGCCAAGCCAGGGTGGAAGGTGGCTACACCTTC.

The chain carries TRBV4-3 and TRBJ2-1, with D possibly matching TRBD2 (6 bases). CDR1 LGHNA and CDR2 YSLEER come from the germline V gene. The V end was cut by 0 bases, the J end by 1 base, with 16 bases between. The CDR3 is 18 amino acids. CDR3 nucleotide sequence: TGCGCCAGCAGCCAAGATCCCCCCCCGGGACTTTCCTACAATGAGCAGTTCTTC. Translation: CASSQDPPPGLSYNEQFF.

The rearrangement links TRBV19 to TRBJ1-3, with D tentatively TRBD1 (6 bases). Per the germline V gene, CDR1 is LNHDA and CDR2 is SQIVND (reference sequence). V was trimmed by 4 bases and J by 4 bases, leaving 17 bases between them. The CDR3 totals 16 residues. The DNA for the CDR3 is TGTGCCAGTAGTAAACAGGGCCTCGTCTCCGGAAACACCATATATTTT. Its protein product is CASSKQGLVSGNTIYF. Full variable domain (missing parts from reference TRBV19 and TRBJ1-3): DGGITQSPKYLFRKEGQNVTLSCEQNLNHDAMYWYRQDPGQGLRLIYYSQIVNDFQKGDIAEGYSVSREKKESFPLTVTSAQKNPTAFYLCASSKQGLVSGNTIYFGEGSWLTVV.

J is TRBJ2-5 and V is TRBV10-2, with 8 bases lining up with TRBD2. Germline-derived CDR1 and CDR2 are WSHSY and SAAADI. V shed 0 bases, J shed 5 bases, and the junction held 8 bases outside the gene matches. CDR3 length equals 16 residues. CDR3 protein: CASSESNLAGWETQYF. The CDR3 DNA reads as TGCGCCAGCAGTGAGTCTAATTTAGCGGGATGGGAGACCCAGTACTTC.

The chain uses TRBV5-8 and TRBJ2-7; D perhaps matches TRBD2 (5 bases). The CDR3 consists of 14 residues. Germline CDR1 and CDR2: SGHTS and YDEGEE. V lost 1 base, J lost 5 bases, and 13 bases lay in between. CDR3 DNA: TGTGCCAGCAGCTTGAGGTGGGGAGCCCACGAGCAGTACTTC. Protein product: CASSLRWGAHEQYF.

This chain links TRBV4-2 with TRBJ2-3; tentatively, D is TRBD2 (6 bases). Between the trimmed V and J ends, which lost 4 bases and 0 bases, there was a span of 26 bases. This CDR3 is 20 amino acids long. CDR1 and CDR2 (germline): LGHNA, YNFKEQ. Here the CDR3 reads CASSLSSWGSGGYSTDTQYF. CDR3 sequence (DNA): TGTGCCAGCAGCCTATCCTCTTGGGGTAGCGGAGGATATAGCACAGATACGCAGTATTTT.

This chain connects TRBV28 to TRBJ1-1; TRBD1 is a possible D gene (6 bases). The germline CDR1 and CDR2 sequences are MDHEN and SYDVKM. This CDR3 has 17 residues. V was shortened by 6 bases and J by 0 bases, with 20 bases between the two germline ends. The DNA for the CDR3 is TGTGCCAGCAGCACACCCGCCGGACAGAGACTGAACACTGAAGCTTTCTTT. This gives the protein CASSTPAGQRLNTEAFF. Drawing the rest from reference TRBV28 and TRBJ1-1, the complete variable domain is DVKVTQSSRYLVKRTGEKVFLECVQDMDHENMFWYRQDPGLGLRLIYFSYDVKMKEKGDIPEGYSVSREKKERFSLILESASTNQTSMYLCASSTPAGQRLNTEAFFGQGTRLTVV.

This clone was counted once. The rearrangement joins TRBV12-2 to TRBJ1-3; TRBD1 is the table's D call and was not checked against the DNA. TRBV12-2 is shown as a pseudogene. This CDR3 is 15 amino acids long. Written as DNA, the CDR3 is TGTGCAAGTCACTTGACAAAGGTAAGAGGAAACACCATATATTTT. Its protein product is CASHLTKVRGNTIYF.

The chain has TRBV7-2 and TRBJ1-1, with D possibly being TRBD1 (5 bases). V shed 5 bases and J shed 5 bases, with 12 bases lying between them. This CDR3 has 13 amino acids. Germline values: CDR1 SGHTA, CDR2 FQGNSA. Here the CDR3 DNA reads TGTGCCAGCAGCCGCCAGACAGATACTGAAGCTTTCTTT. It codes for CASSRQTDTEAFF.

The gene calls are TRBV15 and TRBJ1-1; a weak D match, TRBD1 (5 bases). Deletions cut 1 base from V and 4 bases from J, with 10 bases between. CDR1 is LNHNV, CDR2 YYDKDF, per germline (reference sequence). The CDR3 length is 14 residues. The CDR3 here is CATSRVGGTTEAFF. The DNA for the CDR3 is TGTGCCACCAGCAGAGTGGGGGGGACCACTGAAGCTTTCTTT. Supplemented by reference TRBV15 and TRBJ1-1, the full variable domain reads DAMVIQNPRYQVTQFGKPVTLSCSQTLNHNVMYWYQQKSSQAPKLLFHYYDKDFNNEADTPDNFQSRRPNTSFCFLDIRSPGLGDTAMYLCATSRVGGTTEAFFGQGTRLTVV.

The V and J genes are TRBV13 and TRBJ2-3; 7 nucleotides line up with TRBD2. The V gene end was trimmed by 5 bases and the J gene end by 2 bases; junction bases not matched to a gene: 10. The germline V gene has CDR1 PRHDT and CDR2 FYEKMQ (reference sequence). There are 16 residues in the CDR3. The CDR3: CASSPTSQYFTDTQYF. In DNA, the CDR3 is TGTGCCAGCAGCCCGACTAGCCAGTACTTCACAGATACGCAGTATTTT.